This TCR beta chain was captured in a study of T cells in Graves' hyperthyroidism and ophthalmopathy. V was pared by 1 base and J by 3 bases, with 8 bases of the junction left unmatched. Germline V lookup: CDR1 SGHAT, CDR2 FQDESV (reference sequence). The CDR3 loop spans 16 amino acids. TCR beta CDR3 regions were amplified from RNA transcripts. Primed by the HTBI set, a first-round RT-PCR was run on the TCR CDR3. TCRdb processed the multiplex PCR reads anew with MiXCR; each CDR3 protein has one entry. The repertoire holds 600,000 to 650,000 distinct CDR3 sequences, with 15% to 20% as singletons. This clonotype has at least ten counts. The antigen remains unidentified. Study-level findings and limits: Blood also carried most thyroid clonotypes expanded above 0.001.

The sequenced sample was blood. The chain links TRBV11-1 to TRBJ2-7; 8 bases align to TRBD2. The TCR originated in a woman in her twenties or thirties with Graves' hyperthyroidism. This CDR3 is CASSLESTGTSYEQYF. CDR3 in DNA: TGTGCCAGCAGCTTAGAGTCAACAGGGACTAGCTACGAGCAGTACTTC.